This TCR beta chain is from a study of molecular identifiers for immune sequencing clone quantification. Whole-study findings and limits: Highly expanded clone sizes could end up underestimated if a barcode were shared by identical TCR molecules.

This clonotype was seen ten or more times. Its antigen remains unidentified. MiXCR, run by TCRdb on the PCR reads, gives a single entry per CDR3 protein. Of approximately 630,000 distinct CDR3 sequences in the sample, 25% were seen once. The CDR3 has 15 residues. V lost 0 bases and J lost 4, with 13 bases in between. Germline V gene data show CDR1 as MNHNY and CDR2 as SVGAGI (reference sequence). Sequencing was carried out using naive CD8+ T cells from blood, with Jurkat cell RNA spiked in. Subset: FACS-sorted CD8+CD4-CCR7+CD45RA+ naive T cells. The TCR comes from a human donor in good health. Some libraries in this study had Jurkat cell RNA spiked in. The genes are TRBV6-6 and TRBJ2-7; D is perhaps TRBD1 or TRBD2 (5 bases each). The CDR3 nucleotides are TGTGCCAGCAGTTACTCTTCGGGACGGGATTACGAGCAGTACTTC. Its translation is CASSYSSGRDYEQYF.